The clone carrying this TCR beta chain was observed once. What it recognizes is unknown. The sample belongs to a study of Ad26.COV2.S vaccination and SARS-CoV-2 variants. V was pared by 6 bases and J by 6 bases, with 9 bases of the junction left unmatched. The CDR3 covers 14 residues. The germline V gene has CDR1 SGHRS and CDR2 YFSETQ. Clones were sequenced by immunoSEQ multiplex PCR, and TCRdb holds only the in-frame ones, with some missing. The data show 97,000 or so clones, over 70% seen once. Findings of the study overall: Compared with placebo recipients, vaccine recipients had higher spike-specific TCR breadth. Reportedly, after vaccination the spike-specific CD8+ and CD4+ T cell responses displayed substantial breadth.

The chain combines TRBV5-1 with TRBJ2-3, with TRBD1 identical over 8 bases. The sequence was obtained from a human donor who had recovered from COVID-19. The material sequenced was peripheral blood, taken after recovery from COVID-19. The CDR3 nucleotides read TGCGCCAGCACTTCGGACAGGGAGGCGGATACGCAGTATTTT. The encoded protein is CASTSDREADTQYF. The whole variable domain, remainder taken from reference TRBV5-1 and TRBJ2-3, is KAGVTQTPRYLIKTRGQQVTLSCSPISGHRSVSWYQQTPGQGLQFLFEYFSETQRNKGNFPGRFSGRQFSNSRSEMNVSTLELGDSALYLCASTSDREADTQYFGPGTRLTVL.